The sequence of this T cell receptor (beta chain) was determined in a study of CD8+CD57+ T cells in acquired aplastic anemia. Looking at the study overall: The average for DNA from sorted CD4+ and CD8+ cells was 2.5 to 4 ug. In CD4+ cells, healthy donors produced an average of approximately 11 million reads. Study results and caveats: Common to patients and controls were twenty-nine CD8+ CDR3 sequences.

This clonotype has at least ten counts. Its matching antigen is unknown. Deletions cut 0 bases from V and 1 base from J, with 12 bases between. The CDR3 is made up of 16 amino acids. The germline CDR1 and CDR2 sequences are ENHRY and SYGVKD. Genomic DNA templated the TCR beta VDJ and CDR3 profiling. One entry per CDR3 protein results from TCRdb running MiXCR on the reads. The table has roughly 63,000 distinct CDR3 sequences, 45% to 55% seen once. The V and J genes are TRBV10-3 and TRBJ1-1; a weak D match, TRBD1 (5 bases). This clonotype originated in a human donor in good health, serving as a control. Sample: sorted CD4+, CD8+, or CD8+CD57+ T cells (not recorded which) from PBMCs. The chain's CDR3 is CAISESVWGENTEAFF. CDR3 in DNA: TGTGCCATCAGTGAGTCCGTGTGGGGGGAGAACACTGAAGCTTTCTTT.